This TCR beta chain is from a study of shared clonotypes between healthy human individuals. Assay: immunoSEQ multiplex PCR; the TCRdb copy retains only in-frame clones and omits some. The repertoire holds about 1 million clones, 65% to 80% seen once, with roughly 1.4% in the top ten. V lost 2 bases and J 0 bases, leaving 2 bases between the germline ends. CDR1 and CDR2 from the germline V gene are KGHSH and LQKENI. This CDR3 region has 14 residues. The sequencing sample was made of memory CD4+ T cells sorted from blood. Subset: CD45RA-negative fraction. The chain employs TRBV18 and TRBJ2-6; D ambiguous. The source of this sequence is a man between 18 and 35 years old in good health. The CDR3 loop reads CASSPVSGANVLTF. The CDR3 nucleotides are TGTGCCAGCTCACCAGTCTCTGGGGCCAACGTCCTGACTTTC.